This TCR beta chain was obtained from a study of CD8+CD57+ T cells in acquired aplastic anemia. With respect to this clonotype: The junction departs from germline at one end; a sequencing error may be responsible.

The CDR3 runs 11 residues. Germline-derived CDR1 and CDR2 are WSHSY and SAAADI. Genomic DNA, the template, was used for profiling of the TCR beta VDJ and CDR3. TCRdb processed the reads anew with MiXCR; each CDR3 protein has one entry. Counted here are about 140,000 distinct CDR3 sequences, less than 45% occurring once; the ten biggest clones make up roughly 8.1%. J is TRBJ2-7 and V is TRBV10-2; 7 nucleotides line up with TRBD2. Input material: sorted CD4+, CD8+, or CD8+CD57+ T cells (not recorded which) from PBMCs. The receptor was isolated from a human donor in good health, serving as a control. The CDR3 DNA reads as TGCGCCAGCAGTGAGTCGGGGGGAGGGCACTTC. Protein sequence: CASSESGGGHF.